This is a list of T cell receptor beta chains from one sample in a study of shared clonotypes between healthy human individuals. Sequenced by immunoSEQ multiplex PCR; TCRdb stores in-frame clones only, minus some. This table has about 2.4 million clones, more than 80% appearing once. Sequencing was done on a sample of naive CD4+ T cells sorted from blood. The receptors come from a man younger than 30 in good health. Both conserved end residues are part of each CDR3. A D gene is named only where the DNA matches it firmly. Clone size is stated in some rows and not others, as once, few, many or a class when expanded.

clone size	D gene	CDR3 length	V gene	J gene	CDR3 DNA	CDR3 protein
once	TRBD1	21	TRBV2	TRBJ2-6	TGTGCCAGCGCCCCCTTTTACTCGGGACAGGGGACTTTGTATGGGGCCAACGTCCTGACTTTC	CASAPFYSGQGTLYGANVLTF
-	-	13	TRBV6-4	TRBJ1-5	TGTGCCAGCAGTGACGGAGGGAATCAGCCCCAGCATTTT	CASSDGGNQPQHF
-	-	15	TRBV9	TRBJ2-1	TGTGCCAGCACCACTCAGGGGAGCTCCTACAATGAGCAGTTCTTC	CASTTQGSSYNEQFF
-	-	18	TRBV7-9	TRBJ2-3	TGTGCCAGCAGCTTAGCGGATAAGGCAGCTTCTAGCACAGATACGCAGTATTTT	CASSLADKAASSTDTQYF
-	-	15	TRBV7-9	TRBJ2-1	TGTGCCAGCAGCGCAGACAGAAGCTCCTACAATGAGCAGTTCTTC	CASSADRSSYNEQFF
-	TRBD2	16	TRBV4-1	TRBJ2-7	TGCGCCAGCGGAACCTACGGGGGGGCAATTTCTGACGAGCAGTACTTC	CASGTYGGAISDEQYF
-	-	13	TRBV9	TRBJ1-3	TGTGCCAGCAGCGCTGACAGAGGAAACACCATATATTTT	CASSADRGNTIYF
-	-	11	TRBV7-9	TRBJ1-2	TGTGCCAGCAGCTCAATATATGGCTACACCTTC	CASSSIYGYTF
few	-	8	TRBV28	TRBJ2-3	TGTGCCAGCGGGGCGCAGTATTTT	CASGAQYF
-	-	13	TRBV28	TRBJ1-1	TGTGCCAGCGTCGGTTCAGGGTCCACTGAAGCTTTCTTT	CASVGSGSTEAFF
-	-	14	TRBV30	TRBJ2-7	TGTGCCTGGAGTGTAGGGGCAGGCCCCTACGAGCAGTACTTC	CAWSVGAGPYEQYF
-	TRBD2	17	TRBV29-1	TRBJ2-1	TGCAGCGTTGAAGCTAGCGGGAGTTGGTACGATTACAATGAGCAGTTCTTC	CSVEASGSWYDYNEQFF
-	-	13	TRBV19	TRBJ2-5	TGTGCCAGTAGTATCACAGGTCAAGAGACCCAGTACTTC	CASSITGQETQYF
-	TRBD1	14	TRBV7-2	TRBJ2-3	TGTGCCAGCAGCTTAGAACAGGGGATTATTACGCAGTATTTT	CASSLEQGIITQYF
few	-	11	TRBV6-6	TRBJ1-1	TGTGCCAGCAGCCCCTTAGCTGAAGCTTTCTTT	CASSPLAEAFF
-	-	12	TRBV2	TRBJ1-4	TGCTCCGGGGGAGGTGAGGGTGAAAAACTGTTTTTT	CSGGGEGEKLFF
-	-	15	TRBV11-3	TRBJ2-1	TGTGCCAGCAGCCTTACCGGGACACTCCACAATGAGCAGTTCTTC	CASSLTGTLHNEQFF
-	-	15	TRBV27	TRBJ1-4	TGTGCCAGCAGCCGAGGGGGGGCAACTAATGAAAAACTGTTTTTT	CASSRGGATNEKLFF
-	TRBD2	15	TRBV6-5	TRBJ2-1	TGTGCCAGCAGACCTCGACTAGCGGGAGTCAATGAGCAGTTCTTC	CASRPRLAGVNEQFF
-	-	11	TRBV6-5	TRBJ1-2	TGTGCCAGCAGTGCAGGAGCAGGCTACACCTTC	CASSAGAGYTF
-	-	15	TRBV9	TRBJ1-1	TGTGCCAGCAGCGTGGCCGGGCGGATGAACACTGAAGCTTTCTTT	CASSVAGRMNTEAFF
-	-	15	TRBV11-2	TRBJ2-1	TGTGCCAGCAGCTCCTACTCGGGACCCGACAATGAGCAGTTCTTC	CASSSYSGPDNEQFF
-	-	14	TRBV5-1	TRBJ2-3	TGCGCCAGCTTCGGAGGGTACGGCACAGATACGCAGTATTTT	CASFGGYGTDTQYF
-	-	18	TRBV10-3	TRBJ1-1	TGTGCCATCAGTGGATTCGTCTTTGGTTCTCAGGGAGGCACTGAAGCTTTCTTT	CAISGFVFGSQGGTEAFF
-	-	13	TRBV19	TRBJ1-1	TGTGCCAGTAATAGGCAGGGTGGGACTGAAGCTTTCTTT	CASNRQGGTEAFF
-	TRBD2	16	TRBV4-3	TRBJ2-7	TGCGCCAGCAGCCAAGGACTAGCGGGAGCCTCCTACGAGCAGTACTTC	CASSQGLAGASYEQYF
-	-	14	TRBV6-5	TRBJ2-7	TGTGCCAGCAGGCGCCCCGGGACACTCTTGGAGCAGTACTTC	CASRRPGTLLEQYF
-	TRBD1	18	TRBV4-2	TRBJ1-3	TGTGCCAGCAGAACGACAGGGGGCTCAGAAGGGAGAGGAAACACCATATATTTT	CASRTTGGSEGRGNTIYF
-	-	15	TRBV28	TRBJ1-3	TGTGCCAGCAGTTTACGGGGGGCTACCGGAAACACCATATATTTT	CASSLRGATGNTIYF
-	TRBD2	15	TRBV10-1	TRBJ2-2	TGCGCCAGCAGTGAGTGGCGCGGGAGTACCGGGGAGCTGTTTTTT	CASSEWRGSTGELFF
-	-	15	TRBV5-8	TRBJ1-5	TGTGCCAGCAGCCTCCGGCGGATGGGAAATCAGCCCCAGCATTTT	CASSLRRMGNQPQHF
-	-	14	TRBV7-2	TRBJ1-6	TGTGCCAGCAGCGGAAACGGGAATAATTCACCCCTCCACTTT	CASSGNGNNSPLHF
-	-	13	TRBV6-6	TRBJ2-3	TGTGCCAGCAGTTACCCCGGCGGAGATACGCAGTATTTT	CASSYPGGDTQYF
-	TRBD1	13	TRBV27	TRBJ1-2	TGTGCCAGCAGTCCACCGGACAGGGCTGGCTACACCTTC	CASSPPDRAGYTF
-	-	13	TRBV5-6	TRBJ2-7	TGTGCCAGCAGCTGGGAGCAGGGTCATGAGCAGTACTTC	CASSWEQGHEQYF
-	TRBD2	14	TRBV18	TRBJ2-5	TGTGCCAGCTCACCACGATTGGGGGGGGAGACCCAGTACTTC	CASSPRLGGETQYF
-	-	17	TRBV11-3	TRBJ1-2	TGTGCCAGCAGCTTAGTCCCCCTCGGGGGGATTAACTATGGCTACACCTTC	CASSLVPLGGINYGYTF
-	-	14	TRBV5-1	TRBJ2-3	TGCGCCAGCGCCATAACTAGAGGGGCAGATACGCAGTATTTT	CASAITRGADTQYF
-	TRBD2	21	TRBV4-1	TRBJ2-2	TGCGCCAGCAGCCAAGTTGGGACTAGCGGGGGTCTGAGCCCCGTCTCCGGGGAGCTGTTTTTT	CASSQVGTSGGLSPVSGELFF
-	TRBD2	17	TRBV19	TRBJ2-7	TGTGCCAGTAGTATGGGATGGCGGGGGGCTTCAGACTACGAGCAGTACTTC	CASSMGWRGASDYEQYF
-	-	15	TRBV30	TRBJ1-5	TGTGCCTGGAGTTCTGGTAGAGGGGGATATCAGCCCCAGCATTTT	CAWSSGRGGYQPQHF
-	TRBD1	13	TRBV10-3	TRBJ2-1	TGTGCCATCAGTGTTACAGGGGGCAATGAGCAGTTCTTC	CAISVTGGNEQFF
once	-	16	TRBV18	TRBJ2-2	TGTGCCAGCTCACCAAGAGGGAAGATGGGGACCGGGGAGCTGTTTTTT	CASSPRGKMGTGELFF
-	-	14	TRBV29-1	TRBJ2-5	TGCAGCTCCCAACGGCGGGACAGACAAGAGACCCAGTACTTC	CSSQRRDRQETQYF
-	-	16	TRBV11-2	TRBJ2-7	TGTGCCAGCAGCTTAGTAGGGGGGGCGTCGGTTAGCGAGCAGTACTTC	CASSLVGGASVSEQYF
-	TRBD2	15	TRBV18	TRBJ2-2	TGTGCCAGCTCGGGACTAGCGGGGAACACCGGGGAGCTGTTTTTT	CASSGLAGNTGELFF
-	-	15	TRBV4-2	TRBJ2-3	TGTGCCAGCAGCCAAGGACCGGGAAGGGTGGGTACGCAGTATTTT	CASSQGPGRVGTQYF
-	TRBD1	13	TRBV10-3	TRBJ2-7	TGTGCCATCAGTGAGGACAGGGCGGACGAGCAGTACTTC	CAISEDRADEQYF
-	TRBD1	14	TRBV7-2	TRBJ2-7	TGTGCCAGCAGCTTAAACAGGGGGGCCTACGAGCAGTACTTC	CASSLNRGAYEQYF
-	-	16	TRBV5-6	TRBJ1-6	TGTGCCAGCAGCTCGCAGGGTAGCTCCTATAATTCACCCCTCCACTTT	CASSSQGSSYNSPLHF
-	TRBD2	15	TRBV5-1	TRBJ2-5	TGCGCCAGCAGCGTGACTAGCAAACCACAAGAGACCCAGTACTTC	CASSVTSKPQETQYF
-	TRBD2	18	TRBV4-3	TRBJ2-2	TGCGCCAGCAGCCAAGATCGAGGACTAGCGGGATCCACCGGGGAGCTGTTTTTT	CASSQDRGLAGSTGELFF
few	-	16	TRBV19	TRBJ1-4	TGTGCCAGTAGTACTTGGGGCGCAGGAGTGAATGAAAAACTGTTTTTT	CASSTWGAGVNEKLFF
-	-	14	TRBV7-8	TRBJ1-6	TGTGCCAGCAGCTTGGGGGGATATAATTCACCCCTCCACTTT	CASSLGGYNSPLHF
-	TRBD2	16	TRBV6-1	TRBJ2-7	TGTGCCAGCAGTGAGGCAACGGGAGGGACCCACTACGAGCAGTACTTC	CASSEATGGTHYEQYF